The source of this T cell receptor beta chain is a study of cytomegalovirus exposure and HLA in healthy donors. Study outcomes and limitations: Differences between HLA loci emerged in a later analysis of TCR association rates, with DRB1 most and HLA-C fewest.

Notes on this clone: Its antigen is still unknown.

13 Jbeta primers and 60 Vbeta primers were used for the PCR. Profiled with immunoSEQ multiplex PCR; TCRdb holds only in-frame clones, not every one. The sample holds 200,000 or so clones, roughly 83% seen once. Trimming left V 3 bases short and J 4 bases short, with 4 bases between. CDR1 is LNHDA and CDR2 is SQIVND in the germline V gene (reference sequence). The length of the CDR3 is 13 residues. The sequence came from a boy aged 10-17 years in good health and CMV-seronegative. Sequencing used PBMCs. The V gene is TRBV19, the J gene TRBJ2-6; no reliable D call. CDR3: CASSMLGANVLTF. The CDR3 nucleotides read TGTGCCAGTAGTATGTTAGGGGCCAACGTCCTGACTTTC.